This T cell receptor (beta chain) was observed in a study of cytomegalovirus exposure and HLA in healthy donors. Overall study results and limits: In a later analysis, an Asian-associated ancestry cluster reportedly showed fewer N-insertions than the roughly 730-donor mean. It was only CMV serostatus that was available as immune exposure information. Reportedly, TCR beta sequences accurately predicted HLA-A and HLA-B alleles in most subjects.

The CDR3 runs to 15 residues. The V gene end was trimmed by 5 bases and the J gene end by 2 bases; junction bases not matched to a gene: 8. Germline CDR1 and CDR2: KGHSH and LQKENI. Researchers ran the PCR with 60 Vbeta and 13 Jbeta primers. Profiling relied on immunoSEQ multiplex PCR, and the TCRdb table lists in-frame clones only, not all of them. Reported are 200,000 to 250,000 clones; the ten largest clones contain 0.75% to 1%. About this clone itself: Its antigen is undetermined.

The origin of this receptor is a woman in her twenties or thirties in good health and CMV-seropositive. This rearrangement joins TRBV18 to TRBJ1-2; 7 bases agree with TRBD1. The sequencing sample was made of PBMCs. CDR3 protein: CASSTEDRLNYGYTF. Here the CDR3 DNA reads TGTGCCAGCTCAACTGAGGACAGGTTAAACTATGGCTACACCTTC.